What follows are 4 T cell receptor beta chains derived from one specimen sequenced in a study of blood T cell repertoires in COVID-19. The data were produced by immunoSEQ multiplex PCR, yet TCRdb's version contains in-frame clones alone and is incomplete. Of approximately 13,000 clones listed, 80% to 85% are singletons. The sequencing sample was made of peripheral blood. The receptors were gathered from a man aged 50-60 years with active COVID-19.

The rearrangement links TRBV27 to TRBJ2-3; 12 bases are shared with TRBD2. The J segment lost 2 bases and the V segment lost 3 bases, leaving 9 bases of the junction unmatched. Per germline, CDR1 MNHEY and CDR2 SMNVEV (reference sequence). The length of the CDR3 is 18 residues. The CDR3 DNA follows: TGTGCCAGCAGTTTGGGCCTAGCGGGAGGGCTTGACACAGATACGCAGTATTTT. Its translation: CASSLGLAGGLDTDTQYF.

The gene calls are TRBV11-2 and TRBJ2-7, with 8 bases aligning to TRBD1. CDR3 size: 15 residues. The V gene end was trimmed by 1 base and the J gene end by 5 bases; junction bases not matched to a gene: 7. Germline CDR1 and CDR2: SGHAT and FQNNGV. The CDR3 spells CASSLGGTGRNEQYF. CDR3 coding DNA: TGTGCCAGCAGCTTAGGTGGGACAGGAAGAAACGAGCAGTACTTC.

V is TRBV7-3 and J is TRBJ2-3; possible D gene TRBD2, 6 bases. Per the germline V gene, CDR1 is SGHTA and CDR2 is FQGTGA. Trimming pared 2 bases from V and 5 bases from J, leaving 8 bases between. CDR3 size: 13 residues. CDR3 DNA sequence: TGTGCCAGCAGCTTAGTGGGGGGAGATACGCAGTATTTT. Translation gives CASSLVGGDTQYF. Complete variable domain (other parts from reference TRBV7-3 and TRBJ2-3): GAGVSQTPSNKVTEKGKYVELRCDPISGHTALYWYRQSLGQGPEFLIYFQGTGAADDSGLPNDRFFAVRPEGSVSTLKIQRTERGDSAVYLCASSLVGGDTQYFGPGTRLTVL.

The chain has TRBV10-1 and TRBJ2-1; 14 bases are shared with TRBD2. The V segment lost 4 bases and the J segment 7 bases; nucleotides outside the gene matches: 6. Germline CDR1 is WNHNN and CDR2 is SYGVQD (reference sequence). The CDR3 sequence is 16 residues long. CDR3 in DNA: TGCGCCAGCAGTGGCTCCGGGACTAGCGGGAGAAATGAGCAGTTCTTC. This encodes CASSGSGTSGRNEQFF.